The present T cell receptor (beta chain) was sequenced within a study of blood T cell repertoires in COVID-19. Using immunoSEQ multiplex PCR, the repertoire was profiled, and TCRdb retains in-frame clones only, with some absent. The sample lists about 85,000 clones, about 80% seen once, with approximately 6.5% in the top ten. The CDR3 sequence is 16 residues long. The germline CDR1 and CDR2 sequences are LGHDT and YNNKEL (reference sequence). V shed 1 base and J shed 8 bases, with 17 bases lying between them. The sequenced sample consisted of peripheral blood. V gene TRBV3-1 (or the pseudogene TRBV3-2) combines with J gene TRBJ1-4; D gene ambiguous. The receptor comes from a man aged 60 to 69 with acute or convalescent COVID-19. CDR3 DNA: TGTGCCAGCAGCCAAGTAGGAGGGTCCACGGGGGAAAAACTGTTTTTT. Translating it yields CASSQVGGSTGEKLFF.